This record looks at one TCR beta chain sequence and its context. No antigen is known for it. This sample is drawn from a study of T cell responses to AZD1222 COVID-19 vaccine. Study findings and constraints: In all cases, repertoires were sampled only after the peak T cell response. Dominant at 160-218 and 743-854, vaccine-associated CD4 TCRs also spanned spike. Only six or seven AZD1222 recipients tested seropositive at baseline.

Libraries were prepared by immunoSEQ multiplex PCR; TCRdb keeps only in-frame clonotypes and omits some of them. Among 130,000 to 150,000 clones listed, nearly 90% were seen once. Trimming took 5 bases from V and 1 from J, leaving 5 bases between them. Per the germline V gene, CDR1 is MNHEY and CDR2 is SMNVEV (reference sequence). The CDR3 is made up of 12 amino acids. The origin of this receptor is an adult in good health. The chain has TRBV27 and TRBJ1-2; D not resolved. Sample: peripheral blood, taken on day 0 of AZD1222 vaccination. CDR3 sequence (DNA): TGTGCCAGCAGTGGAAATAACTATGGCTACACCTTC. It is translated as CASSGNNYGYTF.